This T cell receptor (beta chain) was identified in a study of cytomegalovirus exposure and HLA in healthy donors. Study as a whole: Counted in an early data release were roughly 87 million unique TCRs from HLA-typed donors.

The CDR3 runs to 11 residues. From germline, CDR1 is SGHKS and CDR2 YYEKEE (reference sequence). V lost 6 bases and J lost 4, with 7 bases in between. Primers for the PCR totalled 60 Vbeta and 13 Jbeta. Only in-frame clones appear in the TCRdb table, and some are missing; sequencing was by immunoSEQ multiplex PCR. The profile covers tens of thousands of clones, with around 52% appearing a single time and roughly 12% taken by the ten largest. Study findings and constraints: Trimming of TCR beta V- and J-genes showed a link, identified in a later analysis, to a missense DCLRE1C variant. Presence/absence analyses rested on an assumption that sequencing depth was roughly uniform across donors. Some V segments, including TRBV6-2 and TRBV6-3, were excluded as indistinguishable.

As to this clone: Its antigen is not identified.

This chain links TRBV5-5 with TRBJ1-1; D is undetermined. This TCR came from a human donor in good health. Sample: PBMCs. CDR3 residues: CASNPGTEAFF. CDR3 in DNA: TGTGCCAGCAACCCGGGCACTGAAGCTTTCTTT.